This T cell receptor beta chain was obtained from a study of graft-versus-host responses after intestinal transplantation. Study in general: Anti-thymocyte globulin was used for induction in all recipients, who then took tacrolimus and steroids for roughly 3 years.

Points on this clone: Its matching antigen is unknown.

Regarding the study as a whole: High graft-versus-host to host-versus-graft T cell clonal ratios marked allografts of patients with graft-donor macrochimerism. GvH clones surfaced in recipient marrow, some emerging earlier in ileum or blood. With peak circulating GvH clone levels came an association with early post-transplant HvG declines.

Measured with immunoSEQ multiplex PCR; TCRdb has only the in-frame clones, and not every one. The table lists some 120,000 clones, roughly nine tenths of them singletons. Trimming took off 1 base at V and 3 bases at J, with 7 bases between the two ends. The germline V gene has CDR1 KGHSH and CDR2 LQKENI. The CDR3 is made up of 14 amino acids. This sequence joins TRBV18 and TRBJ1-3, with D uncertain. Sequences were derived from unstimulated CD4+ T cells sorted from spleen or lymph node cells, sampled before intestinal transplant. This TCR derives from a human donor who received an intestinal transplant. CDR3 bases: TGTGCCAGCTCACCACGGGGTTATGGAAACACCATATATTTT. Amino acids: CASSPRGYGNTIYF.